This T cell receptor (beta chain) originates from a study of read filtering for tumor transcriptome and immune sequencing. Study-level findings and limits: Approximately 82% of IR-seq clonotypes had one read, totaling about 4% of reads; RNA-seq: 74.6% and 44.6%.

From about 400 ng of RNA, a library with molecular barcoded alpha/delta and beta/gamma adaptors was made. MiXCR, run by TCRdb on the reads, gives a single entry per CDR3 protein. Of 90,000 to 95,000 distinct CDR3 sequences in the sample, 20% to 25% were seen once. Germline V gene sequence: CDR1 SQVTM, CDR2 ANQGSEA. V was trimmed by 7 bases and J by 1 base, leaving 16 bases between them. The CDR3 loop spans 14 amino acids. This clonotype was counted many times. Its antigen is unidentified. Sequencing was performed on a population of CD138-negative cells sorted from bone marrow. The receptor was isolated from a donor over 35 with multiple myeloma. The V gene is TRBV29-1, the J gene TRBJ1-1, with D possibly being TRBD1 (5 bases). The CDR3 nucleotides read TGCAGCGCCCTCAAGGGGCACTCGAACACTGAAGCTTTCTTT. Its protein is CSALKGHSNTEAFF. Combining the CDR3 with reference TRBV29-1 and TRBJ1-1 gives the whole variable domain SAVISQKPSRDICQRGTSLTIQCQVDSQVTMMFWYRQQPGQSLTLIATANQGSEATYESGFVIDKFPISRPNLTFSTLTVSNMSPEDSSIYLCSALKGHSNTEAFFGQGTRLTVV.